The 3 T cell receptor beta chains in this list originate from one sample, sequenced in a study of neurological immune-mediated disorders. TCRdb analysed the 5' RACE reads with MiXCR anew, one entry per CDR3 protein. The sample lists 90,000 to 150,000 distinct CDR3 sequences; about 3.2% were seen once. Sequenced material: PBMCs. Every receptor here comes from a woman aged 25 to 39 with multiple sclerosis.

This clonotype was counted ten times or more. This chain links TRBV11-2 with TRBJ2-6; D unresolved. CDR1 is SGHAT, CDR2 FQNNGV, per germline. The CDR3 has 13 amino acids. The ends were cut back, 5 bases at V and 8 bases at J, with 10 bases in the middle. The CDR3 DNA sequence: TGTGCCAGCAGCGACGAGAGGCCCAACGTCCTGACTTTC. It encodes CASSDERPNVLTF. The variable domain in full, with the rest retrieved from reference TRBV11-2 and TRBJ2-6, is EAGVAQSPRYKIIEKRQSVAFWCNPISGHATLYWYQQILGQGPKLLIQFQNNGVVDDSQLPKDRFSAERLKGVDSTLKIQPAKLEDSAVYLCASSDERPNVLTFGAGSRLTVL.

The sample holds many counts of this clonotype. V and J are TRBV9 and TRBJ2-1; 9 bases map to TRBD2. Unmatched junction bases numbered 11, after V lost 3 bases and J lost 7 bases. Germline assignment: CDR1 SGDLS and CDR2 YYNGEE. The CDR3 loop spans 16 amino acids. CDR3 nucleotides: TGTGCCAGCAGCGAGCGAGGGCTAGCGGGGACAAATGAGCAGTTCTTC. Its protein product is CASSERGLAGTNEQFF. The whole variable domain, remainder taken from reference TRBV9 and TRBJ2-1, is DSGVTQTPKHLITATGQRVTLRCSPRSGDLSVYWYQQSLDQGLQFLIQYYNGEERAKGNILERFSAQQFPDLHSELNLSSLELGDSALYFCASSERGLAGTNEQFFGPGTRLTVL.

This clonotype occurred many times. The rearrangement joins TRBV7-2 to TRBJ2-2; no definite D call. Per the germline V gene, CDR1 is SGHTA and CDR2 is FQGNSA. V was cut by 1 base and J by 6 bases, with 12 bases left in between. The CDR3 length is 15 residues. The CDR3 reads CASSLELSAAGELFF. The CDR3 DNA reads as TGTGCCAGCAGCTTAGAGCTTTCGGCGGCCGGGGAGCTGTTTTTT.